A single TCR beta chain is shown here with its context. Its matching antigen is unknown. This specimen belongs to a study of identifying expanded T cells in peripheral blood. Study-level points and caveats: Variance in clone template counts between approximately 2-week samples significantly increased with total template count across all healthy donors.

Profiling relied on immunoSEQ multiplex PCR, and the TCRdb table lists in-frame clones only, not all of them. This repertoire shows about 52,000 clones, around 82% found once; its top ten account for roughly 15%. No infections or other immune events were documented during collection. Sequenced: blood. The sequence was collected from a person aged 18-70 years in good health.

CDR3 DNA sequence: TGTGCCAGTAGTACCCGGCGGGGAGGATACAATCAGCCCCAGCATTTT. Its protein is CASSTRRGGYNQPQHF. The chain joins TRBV19 to TRBJ1-5; D is undetermined. The CDR3 has 16 amino acids. Trimming left V 4 bases short and J 3 bases short, with 16 bases between. Germline V lookup: CDR1 LNHDA, CDR2 SQIVND (reference sequence).